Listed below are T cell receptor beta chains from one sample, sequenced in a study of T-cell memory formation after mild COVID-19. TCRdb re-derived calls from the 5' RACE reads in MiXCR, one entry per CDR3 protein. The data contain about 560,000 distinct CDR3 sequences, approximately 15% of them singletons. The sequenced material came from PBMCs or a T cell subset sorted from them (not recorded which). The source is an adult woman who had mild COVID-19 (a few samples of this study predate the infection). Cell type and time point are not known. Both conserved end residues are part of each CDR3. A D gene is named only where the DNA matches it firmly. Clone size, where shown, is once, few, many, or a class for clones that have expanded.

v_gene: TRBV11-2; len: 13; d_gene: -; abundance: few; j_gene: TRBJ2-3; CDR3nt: TGTGCCAGCAGCTTAGCCTGGGACCGATTTCAGTATTTT; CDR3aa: CASSLAWDRFQYF
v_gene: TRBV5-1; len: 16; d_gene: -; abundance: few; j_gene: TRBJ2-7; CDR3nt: TGCGCCAGCAGCTTTCGTTCAGGAGAGGGGTCCTACGAGCAGTACTTC; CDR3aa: CASSFRSGEGSYEQYF
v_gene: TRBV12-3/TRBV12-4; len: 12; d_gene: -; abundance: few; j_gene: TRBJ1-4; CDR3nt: TGTGCCAGCAGTCTACTAGGTGAAAAACTGTTTTTT; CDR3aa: CASSLLGEKLFF
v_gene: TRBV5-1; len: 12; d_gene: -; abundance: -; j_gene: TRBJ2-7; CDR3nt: TGCGCCAGCAGCTCCCCAGGTTACGAGCAGTACTTC; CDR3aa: CASSSPGYEQYF
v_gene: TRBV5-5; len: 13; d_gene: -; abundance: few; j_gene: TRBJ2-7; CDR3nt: TGTGCCAGCTCGATGTTAGGGAGCGCCGAGCAGTACTTC; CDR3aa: CASSMLGSAEQYF
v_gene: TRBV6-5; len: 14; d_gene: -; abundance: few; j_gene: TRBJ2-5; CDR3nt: TGTGCCAGCAGTTACTCGAACAACCAAGAGACCCAGTACTTC; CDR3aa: CASSYSNNQETQYF
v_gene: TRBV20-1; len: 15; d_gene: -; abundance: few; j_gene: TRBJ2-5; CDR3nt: TGCAGTGCTAGAGATCCTCTGGGGCCAGGAGAGACCCAGTACTTC; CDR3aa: CSARDPLGPGETQYF
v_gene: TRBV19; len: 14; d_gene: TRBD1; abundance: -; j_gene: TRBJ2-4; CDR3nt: TGTGCCAGACCCACAGGGGAGGCCAAAAACATTCAGTACTTC; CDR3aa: CARPTGEAKNIQYF
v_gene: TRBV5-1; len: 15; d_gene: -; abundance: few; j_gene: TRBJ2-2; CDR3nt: TGCGCCAGCAGCTTAGGGACATCGAACACCGGGGAGCTGTTTTTT; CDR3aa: CASSLGTSNTGELFF
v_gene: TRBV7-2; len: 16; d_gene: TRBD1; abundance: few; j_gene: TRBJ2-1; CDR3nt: TGTGCCAGCAGCTTAGTTCAGGCAGGGGGCGCGAATGAGCAGTTCTTC; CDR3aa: CASSLVQAGGANEQFF
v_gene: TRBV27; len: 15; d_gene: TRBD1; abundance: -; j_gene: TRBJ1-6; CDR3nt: TGTGCCAGCAGTTTGACAGGGGGCAAGAATTCACCCCTCCACTTT; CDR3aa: CASSLTGGKNSPLHF
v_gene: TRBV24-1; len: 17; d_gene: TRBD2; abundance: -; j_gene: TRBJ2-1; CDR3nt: TGTGCCACCAGTGACACCACGGGAGGGGGTTCCTACAATGAGCAGTTCTTC; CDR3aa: CATSDTTGGGSYNEQFF
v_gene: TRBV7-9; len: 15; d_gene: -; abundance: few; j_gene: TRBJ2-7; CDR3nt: TGTGCCAGCAGCTTAGTCCAGGGGGGCACCTACGAGCAGTACTTC; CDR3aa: CASSLVQGGTYEQYF
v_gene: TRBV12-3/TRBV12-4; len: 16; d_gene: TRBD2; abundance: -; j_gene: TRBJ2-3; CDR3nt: TGTGCCAGCAGTGGGGCTACTAGCGGACGCACACATACGCAGTATTTT; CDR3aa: CASSGATSGRTHTQYF
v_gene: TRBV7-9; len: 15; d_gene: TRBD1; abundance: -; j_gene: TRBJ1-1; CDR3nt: TGTGCCAGCATGGGACAGGAAATAAGGGGGACTGAAGCTTTCTTT; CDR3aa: CASMGQEIRGTEAFF
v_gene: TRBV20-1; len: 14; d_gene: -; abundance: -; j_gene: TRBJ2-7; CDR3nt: TGCAGTGCAACACATTACAGGGATCACAACGAGCAGTACTTC; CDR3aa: CSATHYRDHNEQYF
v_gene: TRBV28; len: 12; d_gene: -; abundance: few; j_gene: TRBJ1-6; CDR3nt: TGTGCCAGCAGTTTTAGGGAAGCACCCCTCCACTTT; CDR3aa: CASSFREAPLHF
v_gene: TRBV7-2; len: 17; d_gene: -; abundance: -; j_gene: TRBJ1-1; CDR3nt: TGTGCCAGCAGCTTAGTTGGAGTACGTCGCGGGCACACTGAAGCTTTCTTT; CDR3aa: CASSLVGVRRGHTEAFF
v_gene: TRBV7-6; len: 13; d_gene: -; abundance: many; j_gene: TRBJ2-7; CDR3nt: TGTGCCAGCAGCTTAGCGTTCACCTACGAGCAGTACTTC; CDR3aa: CASSLAFTYEQYF
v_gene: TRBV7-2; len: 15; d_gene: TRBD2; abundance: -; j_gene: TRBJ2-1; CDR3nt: TGTGCCAGCAGCTCGACTAGCGGGAGACGGATTGAGCAGTTCTTC; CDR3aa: CASSSTSGRRIEQFF
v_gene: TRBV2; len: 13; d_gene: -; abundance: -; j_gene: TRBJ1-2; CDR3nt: TGTGCCAGCAGTGAAGAGGGGAACTATGGCTACACCTTC; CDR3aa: CASSEEGNYGYTF
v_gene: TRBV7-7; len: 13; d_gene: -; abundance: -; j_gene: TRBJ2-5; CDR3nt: TGTGCTAGCAGCTTTTTGGCGACAGGGACCCAGTACTTC; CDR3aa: CASSFLATGTQYF
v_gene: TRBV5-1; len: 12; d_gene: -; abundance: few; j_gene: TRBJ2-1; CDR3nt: TGCGCCAGCAGCTTACGTCCGGATGAGCAGTTCTTC; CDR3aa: CASSLRPDEQFF
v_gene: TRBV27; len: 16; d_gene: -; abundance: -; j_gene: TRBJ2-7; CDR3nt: TGTGCCAGCAGTCCAGGGGGGCGGGGGTCTACCTACGAGCAGTACTTC; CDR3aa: CASSPGGRGSTYEQYF
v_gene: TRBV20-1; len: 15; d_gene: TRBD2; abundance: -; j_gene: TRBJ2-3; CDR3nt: TGCAGTGCTAGAGATAGCGGGAGGGGCGCAGATACGCAGTATTTT; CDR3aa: CSARDSGRGADTQYF
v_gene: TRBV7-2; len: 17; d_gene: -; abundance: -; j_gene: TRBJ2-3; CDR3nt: TGTGCCAGCAGCTTAACGGCGGGAAGGGCCCGCACAGATACGCAGTATTTT; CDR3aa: CASSLTAGRARTDTQYF
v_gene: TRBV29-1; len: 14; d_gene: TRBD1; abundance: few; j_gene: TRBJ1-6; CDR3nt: TGCAGCGTTGGGACAGGGACACTTAATTCACCCCTCCACTTT; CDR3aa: CSVGTGTLNSPLHF
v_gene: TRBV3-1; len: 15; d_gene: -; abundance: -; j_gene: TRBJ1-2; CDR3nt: TGTGCCAGCACCCTATCCAGGGGAATTAACTATGGCTACACCTTC; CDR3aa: CASTLSRGINYGYTF
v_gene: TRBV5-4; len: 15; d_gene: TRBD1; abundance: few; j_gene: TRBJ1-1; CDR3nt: TGTGCCAGCAGCTGGCCCGGGACAGAGAACACTGAAGCTTTCTTT; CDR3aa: CASSWPGTENTEAFF
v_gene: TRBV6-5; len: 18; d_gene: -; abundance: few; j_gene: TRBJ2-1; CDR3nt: TGTGCCAGCAGTTATCGGTCCCCAGCGACTTACTCCTACAATGAGCAGTTCTTC; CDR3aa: CASSYRSPATYSYNEQFF
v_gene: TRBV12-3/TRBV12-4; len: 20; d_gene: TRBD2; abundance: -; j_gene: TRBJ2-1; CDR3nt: TGTGCCAGCAGGCCTTCGCCTAGCGGGAGTCCCTTTAGCTCCTACAATGAGCAGTTCTTC; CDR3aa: CASRPSPSGSPFSSYNEQFF
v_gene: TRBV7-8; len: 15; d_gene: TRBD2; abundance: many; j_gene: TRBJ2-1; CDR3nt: TGTGCCAGCAGCCCTCTAGCGGGGGACTACAATGAGCAGTTCTTC; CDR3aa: CASSPLAGDYNEQFF
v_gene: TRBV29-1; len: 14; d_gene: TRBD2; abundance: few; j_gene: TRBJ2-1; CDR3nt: TGCAGCGTTGAAAGTCCGGGGGGTTTCAATGAGCAGTTCTTC; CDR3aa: CSVESPGGFNEQFF
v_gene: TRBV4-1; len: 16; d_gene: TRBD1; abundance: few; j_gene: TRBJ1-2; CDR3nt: TGCGCCAGCAGCCAGGGCCAGACAGGGCCCCCCTATGGCTACACCTTC; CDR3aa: CASSQGQTGPPYGYTF
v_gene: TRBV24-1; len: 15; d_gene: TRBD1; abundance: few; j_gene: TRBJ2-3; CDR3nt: TGTGCCACCAGTGCCTGGACAGGATACACAGATACGCAGTATTTT; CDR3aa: CATSAWTGYTDTQYF
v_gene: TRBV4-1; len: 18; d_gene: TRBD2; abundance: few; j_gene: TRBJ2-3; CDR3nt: TGCGCCAGCAGCCAAGCCCTAGCGGGGGGGCGACCCACAGATACGCAGTATTTT; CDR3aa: CASSQALAGGRPTDTQYF
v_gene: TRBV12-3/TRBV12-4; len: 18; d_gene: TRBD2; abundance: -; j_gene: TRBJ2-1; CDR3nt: TGTGCCAGCAGTTTAGCGCTACGAGGGACTAGCGGCTACAATGAGCAGTTCTTC; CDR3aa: CASSLALRGTSGYNEQFF
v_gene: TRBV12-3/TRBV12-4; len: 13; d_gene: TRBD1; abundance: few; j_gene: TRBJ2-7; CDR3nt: TGTGCCAGCAGTGTCCTGACAGGGAACGAGCAGTACTTC; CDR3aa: CASSVLTGNEQYF